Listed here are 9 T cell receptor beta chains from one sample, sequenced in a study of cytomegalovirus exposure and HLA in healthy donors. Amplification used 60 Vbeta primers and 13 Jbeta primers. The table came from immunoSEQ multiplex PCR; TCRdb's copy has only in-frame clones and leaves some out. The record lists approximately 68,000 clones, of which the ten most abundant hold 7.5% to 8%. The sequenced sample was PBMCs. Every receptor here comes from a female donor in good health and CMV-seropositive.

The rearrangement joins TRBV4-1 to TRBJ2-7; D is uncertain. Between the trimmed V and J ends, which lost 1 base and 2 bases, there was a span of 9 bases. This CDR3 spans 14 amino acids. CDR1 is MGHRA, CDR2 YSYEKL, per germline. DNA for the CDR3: TGCGCCAGCAGCCAAGCCCAACGGGCCTACGAGCAGTACTTC. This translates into CASSQAQRAYEQYF.

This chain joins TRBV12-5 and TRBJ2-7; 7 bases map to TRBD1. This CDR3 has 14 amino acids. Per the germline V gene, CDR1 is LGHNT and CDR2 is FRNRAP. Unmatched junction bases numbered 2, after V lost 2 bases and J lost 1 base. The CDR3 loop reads CASGLRQGSYEQYF. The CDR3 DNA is TGTGCTAGTGGTTTGAGACAGGGTTCCTACGAGCAGTACTTC.

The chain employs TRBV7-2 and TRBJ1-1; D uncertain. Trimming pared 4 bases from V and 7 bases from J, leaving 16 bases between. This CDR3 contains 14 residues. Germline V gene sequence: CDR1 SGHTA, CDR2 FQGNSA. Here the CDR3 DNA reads TGTGCCAGCAGCTCGGGATTCCCACTGATTGAAGCTTTCTTT. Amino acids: CASSSGFPLIEAFF. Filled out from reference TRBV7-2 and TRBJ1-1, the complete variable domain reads GAGVSQSPSNKVTEKGKDVELRCDPISGHTALYWYRQSLGQGLEFLIYFQGNSAPDKSGLPSDRFSAERTGGSVSTLTIQRTQQEDSAVYLCASSSGFPLIEAFFGQGTRLTVV.

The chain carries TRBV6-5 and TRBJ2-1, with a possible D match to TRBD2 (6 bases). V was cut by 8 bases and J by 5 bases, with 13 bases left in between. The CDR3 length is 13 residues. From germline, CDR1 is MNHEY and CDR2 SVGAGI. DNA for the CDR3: TGTGCCAGCCGGGGACTTAACAACAATGAGCAGTTCTTC. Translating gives CASRGLNNNEQFF.

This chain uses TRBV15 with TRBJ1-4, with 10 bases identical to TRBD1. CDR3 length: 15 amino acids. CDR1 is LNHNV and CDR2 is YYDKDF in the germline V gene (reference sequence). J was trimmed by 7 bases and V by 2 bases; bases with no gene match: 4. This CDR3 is CATSRLGQGGEKLFF. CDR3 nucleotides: TGTGCCACCAGCAGACTTGGACAGGGGGGTGAAAAACTGTTTTTT.

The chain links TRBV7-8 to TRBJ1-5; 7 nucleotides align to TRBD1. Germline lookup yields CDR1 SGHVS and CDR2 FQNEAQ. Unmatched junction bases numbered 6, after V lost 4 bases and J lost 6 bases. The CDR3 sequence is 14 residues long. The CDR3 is CASSWGQPSQPQHF. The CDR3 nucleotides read TGTGCCAGCAGCTGGGGACAGCCCAGTCAGCCCCAGCATTTT.

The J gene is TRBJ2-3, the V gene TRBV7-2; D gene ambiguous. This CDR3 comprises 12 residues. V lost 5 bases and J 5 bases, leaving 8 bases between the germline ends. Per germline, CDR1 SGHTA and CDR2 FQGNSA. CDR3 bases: TGTGCCAGCAGCCCCTATGGAGATACGCAGTATTTT. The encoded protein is CASSPYGDTQYF.

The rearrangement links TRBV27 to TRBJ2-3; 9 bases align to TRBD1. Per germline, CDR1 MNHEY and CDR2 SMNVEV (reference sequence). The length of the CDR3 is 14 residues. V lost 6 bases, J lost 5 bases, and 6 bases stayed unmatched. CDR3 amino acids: CASRRTGARDTQYF. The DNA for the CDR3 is TGTGCCAGCAGGAGGACAGGGGCTAGAGATACGCAGTATTTT.

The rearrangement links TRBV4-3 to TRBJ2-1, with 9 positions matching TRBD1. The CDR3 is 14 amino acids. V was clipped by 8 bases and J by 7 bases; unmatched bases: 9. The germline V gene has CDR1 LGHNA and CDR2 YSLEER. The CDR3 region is CASCRDREVNEQFF. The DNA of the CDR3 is TGCGCCAGCTGCAGGGACAGGGAAGTTAATGAGCAGTTCTTC.